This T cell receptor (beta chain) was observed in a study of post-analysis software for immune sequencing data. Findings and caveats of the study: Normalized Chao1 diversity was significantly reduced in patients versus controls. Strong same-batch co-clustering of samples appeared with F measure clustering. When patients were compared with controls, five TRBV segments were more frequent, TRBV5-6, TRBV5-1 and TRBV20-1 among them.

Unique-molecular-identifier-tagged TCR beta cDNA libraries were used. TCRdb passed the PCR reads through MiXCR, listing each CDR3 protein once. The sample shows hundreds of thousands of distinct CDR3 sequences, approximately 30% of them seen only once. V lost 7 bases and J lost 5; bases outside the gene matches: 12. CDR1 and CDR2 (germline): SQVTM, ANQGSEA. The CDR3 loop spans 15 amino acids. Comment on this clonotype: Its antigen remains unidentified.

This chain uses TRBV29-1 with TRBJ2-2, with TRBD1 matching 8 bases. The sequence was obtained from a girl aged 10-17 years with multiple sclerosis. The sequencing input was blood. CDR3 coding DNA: TGCAGCGCCACCGTCCCGGGACAGGAGACCGGGGAGCTGTTTTTT. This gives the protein CSATVPGQETGELFF.